This T cell receptor beta chain is from a study of blood T cell repertoires in COVID-19. Study background: Collection of acute and convalescent COVID-19 samples took place in the United States, Italy and Spain. From T cells, B-cell-depleted T cells, or PBMCs came the material, which was cDNA or gDNA.

V dropped 7 bases and J dropped 2; count of bases not matched to a gene: 12. Germline CDR1 and CDR2: SGHTS and YDEGEE. The CDR3 runs to 16 residues. Per the authors' pipeline: Amplification with reference gene primers provided the estimates of nucleated cell counts. TCRdb keeps only in-frame clones here, not all; method: immunoSEQ multiplex PCR. V, J and clone size were drawn from that table, and D and trimming were deduced from the DNA. The repertoire holds a few hundred thousand clones, with approximately 90% as singletons. This chain links TRBV5-8 with TRBJ1-2; 9 nucleotides agree with TRBD1. The sequence was obtained from a woman aged 40 to 50 who had recovered from COVID-19. Source material: peripheral blood. CDR3 residues: CASLRTGAPPNYGYTF. The DNA for the CDR3 is TGTGCCAGCCTACGGACAGGGGCGCCTCCCAACTATGGCTACACCTTC.